A selection of T cell receptor beta chains follows, all from one sample in a study of blood T cell repertoires in COVID-19. Repertoires were generated with immunoSEQ multiplex PCR, while TCRdb's copy carries only in-frame clones and drops some. Altogether about 95,000 clones are present, roughly 90% being singletons, with the ten largest covering around 2.9%. Sequencing was performed on peripheral blood. Receptor source: a man in his fifties with COVID-19, enrolled during active disease. The CDR3 runs from the conserved cysteine through the conserved F or W. Each record gives: clone size, V gene, D gene, J gene, CDR3 protein, CDR3 DNA. D genes are given only for firm matches. Size tells how often a clone was seen (once, few, many) or the class of an expanded clone, and some rows leave it out.

NA	TRBV6-6	NA	TRBJ2-5	CASSYAGEQETQYF	TGTGCCAGCAGTTACGCAGGGGAGCAAGAGACCCAGTACTTC
NA	TRBV19	TRBD1	TRBJ2-2	CASSIAVNRGTGELFF	TGTGCCAGTAGTATAGCCGTCAACAGGGGGACCGGGGAGCTGTTTTTT
NA	TRBV29-1	NA	TRBJ1-1	CSVEGPWGQNTEAFF	TGCAGCGTTGAAGGTCCTTGGGGACAGAACACTGAAGCTTTCTTT
NA	TRBV18	TRBD2	TRBJ2-5	CASSLRGLAGQETQYF	TGTGCCAGCTCCCTCAGGGGACTAGCGGGCCAAGAGACCCAGTACTTC
NA	TRBV7-3	NA	TRBJ2-2	CASSSRTALNTGELFF	TGTGCCAGCAGCTCAAGGACAGCCTTGAACACCGGGGAGCTGTTTTTT
once	TRBV9	TRBD2	TRBJ2-3	CASSVLAGGSTDTQYF	TGTGCCAGCAGCGTACTAGCGGGGGGCAGCACAGATACGCAGTATTTT
once	TRBV30	TRBD1	TRBJ1-4	CAWRQTTGVDTNEKLFF	TGTGCCTGGAGGCAAACGACAGGGGTAGACACTAATGAAAAACTGTTTTTT
NA	TRBV15	NA	TRBJ2-7	CATSREGVARKGAYEQYF	TGTGCCACCAGCAGAGAAGGCGTTGCAAGAAAGGGGGCCTACGAGCAGTACTTC
NA	TRBV15	NA	TRBJ1-1	CATSRERFTEAFF	TGTGCCACCAGCAGAGAGCGGTTCACTGAAGCTTTCTTT
NA	TRBV28	NA	TRBJ2-2	CASMRQTPAMNTGELFF	TGTGCCAGCATGCGACAAACCCCCGCAATGAACACCGGGGAGCTGTTTTTT
NA	TRBV5-6	NA	TRBJ1-3	CASSQTAPGNTIYF	TGTGCCAGCAGCCAGACAGCGCCTGGAAACACCATATATTTT
NA	TRBV30	NA	TRBJ2-7	CAWSPGFPYEQYF	TGTGCCTGGAGTCCGGGTTTTCCCTACGAGCAGTACTTC
NA	TRBV19	NA	TRBJ1-5	CASAPGWGAVQPQHF	TGTGCCAGTGCCCCAGGATGGGGCGCGGTTCAGCCCCAGCATTTT
NA	TRBV7-3	TRBD2	TRBJ2-1	CASSLVGRGNYNEQFF	TGTGCCAGCAGCTTAGTGGGGCGGGGGAATTACAATGAGCAGTTCTTC
NA	TRBV10-1	NA	TRBJ1-1	CASSTVNGEAFF	TGCGCCAGCTCCACCGTAAACGGTGAAGCTTTCTTT
once	TRBV5-5	TRBD1	TRBJ1-1	CASSRQGNTEAFF	TGTGCCAGCAGCCGACAGGGCAACACTGAAGCTTTCTTT
NA	TRBV4-2	NA	TRBJ2-1	CASSQGGGGTYNEQFF	TGTGCCAGCAGCCAGGGGGGCGGGGGAACCTACAATGAGCAGTTCTTC
NA	TRBV15	NA	TRBJ1-3	CATSRDLGGSGNTIYF	TGTGCCACCAGCAGAGATCTAGGGGGTTCTGGAAACACCATATATTTT
NA	TRBV27	TRBD2	TRBJ2-1	CASSPGTSGGAGNEQFF	TGTGCCAGCAGTCCGGGGACTAGCGGGGGGGCAGGGAATGAGCAGTTCTTC
NA	TRBV7-9	NA	TRBJ2-7	CASSTVGGEQYF	TGTGCCAGCAGTACCGTCGGGGGCGAGCAGTACTTC
NA	TRBV3-1/TRBV3-2	NA	TRBJ2-5	CASSQVGEETQYF	TGTGCCAGCAGCCAAGTCGGGGAAGAGACCCAGTACTTC
NA	TRBV1	NA	TRBJ1-4	CTSARGRGYEKLFF	TGCACCAGCGCCAGGGGGCGCGGGTATGAAAAACTGTTTTTT